This TCR beta chain was observed in a study of shared clonotypes between healthy human individuals. Trimming at V came to 0 bases and at J to 6 bases, leaving 1 base not matched to a gene. In germline, CDR1 is MDHEN, CDR2 SYDVKM. The CDR3 runs 13 residues. This clone was seen a handful of times. The repertoire was sequenced with immunoSEQ multiplex PCR; TCRdb's copy has only in-frame clones and lacks some. The sample includes over a million clones, around 98.5% of them seen just once. This chain connects TRBV28 to TRBJ2-7; TRBD1 aligns across 8 bases. Sequenced sample: naive CD4+ T cells sorted from blood. The subset here: CD45RA+ positively selected. The TCR comes from a man in his thirties or forties in good health. The CDR3 DNA reads TGTGCCAGCAGTTTATGGACAGGGGTCGAGCAGTACTTC. Its translation is CASSLWTGVEQYF.